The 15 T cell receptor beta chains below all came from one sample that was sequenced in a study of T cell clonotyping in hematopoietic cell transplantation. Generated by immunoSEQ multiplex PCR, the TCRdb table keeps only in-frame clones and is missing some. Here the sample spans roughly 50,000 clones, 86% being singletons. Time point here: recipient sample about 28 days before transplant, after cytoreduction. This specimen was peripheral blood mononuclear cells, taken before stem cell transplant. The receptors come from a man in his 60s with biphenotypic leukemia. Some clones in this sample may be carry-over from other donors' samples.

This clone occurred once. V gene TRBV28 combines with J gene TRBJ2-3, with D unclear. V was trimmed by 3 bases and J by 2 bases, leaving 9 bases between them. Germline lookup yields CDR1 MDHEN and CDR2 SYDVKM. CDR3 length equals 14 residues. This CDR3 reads CASSFSTLTDTQYF. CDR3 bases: TGTGCCAGCAGTTTTTCAACGCTCACAGATACGCAGTATTTT.

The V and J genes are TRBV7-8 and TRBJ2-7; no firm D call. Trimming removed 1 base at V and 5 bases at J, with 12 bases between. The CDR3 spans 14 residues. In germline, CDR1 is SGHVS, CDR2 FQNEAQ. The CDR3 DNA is TGTGCCAGCAGCTTAGGGGCAGGCCCCGACGAGCAGTACTTC. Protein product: CASSLGAGPDEQYF.

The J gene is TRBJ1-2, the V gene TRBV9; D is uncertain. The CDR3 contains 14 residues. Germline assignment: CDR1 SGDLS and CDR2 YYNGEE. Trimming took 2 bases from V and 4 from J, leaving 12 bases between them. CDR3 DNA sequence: TGTGCCAGCAGCGTGGAAGACCTTGCCTATGGCTACACCTTC. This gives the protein CASSVEDLAYGYTF. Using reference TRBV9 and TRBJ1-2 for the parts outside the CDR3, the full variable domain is DSGVTQTPKHLITATGQRVTLRCSPRSGDLSVYWYQQSLDQGLQFLIQYYNGEERAKGNILERFSAQQFPDLHSELNLSSLELGDSALYFCASSVEDLAYGYTFGSGTRLTVV.

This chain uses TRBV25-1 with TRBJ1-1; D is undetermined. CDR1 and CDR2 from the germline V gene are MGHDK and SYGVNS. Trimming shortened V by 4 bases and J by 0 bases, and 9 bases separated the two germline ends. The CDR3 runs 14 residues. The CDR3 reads CASSAGFMNTEAFF. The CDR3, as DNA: TGTGCCAGCAGTGCTGGGTTTATGAACACTGAAGCTTTCTTT.

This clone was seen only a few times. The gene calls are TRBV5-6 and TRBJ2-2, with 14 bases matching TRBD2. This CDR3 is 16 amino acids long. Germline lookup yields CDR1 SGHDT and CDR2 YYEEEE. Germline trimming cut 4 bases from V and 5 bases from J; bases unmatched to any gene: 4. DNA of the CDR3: TGTGCCAGCAGCAGGGGACTAGCGGGAGATACCGGGGAGCTGTTTTTT. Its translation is CASSRGLAGDTGELFF.

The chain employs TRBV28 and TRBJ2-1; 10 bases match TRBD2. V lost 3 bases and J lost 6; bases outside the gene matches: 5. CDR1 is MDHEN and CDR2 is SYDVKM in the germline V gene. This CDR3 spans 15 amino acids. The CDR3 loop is CASSFLLAGTNEQFF. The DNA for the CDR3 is TGTGCCAGCAGTTTTCTACTAGCGGGGACCAATGAGCAGTTCTTC.

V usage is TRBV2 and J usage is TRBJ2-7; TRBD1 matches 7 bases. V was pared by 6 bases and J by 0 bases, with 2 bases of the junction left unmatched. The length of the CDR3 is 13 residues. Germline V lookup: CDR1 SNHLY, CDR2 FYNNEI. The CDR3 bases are TGTGCCAGCAGGACAGGGCCCTCCTACGAGCAGTACTTC. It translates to CASRTGPSYEQYF.

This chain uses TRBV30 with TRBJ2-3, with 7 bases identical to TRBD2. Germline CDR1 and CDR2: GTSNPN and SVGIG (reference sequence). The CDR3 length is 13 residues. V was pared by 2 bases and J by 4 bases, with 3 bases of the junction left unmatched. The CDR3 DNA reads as TGTGCCTGGAGTACACGGGGGGCAGATACGCAGTATTTT. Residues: CAWSTRGADTQYF. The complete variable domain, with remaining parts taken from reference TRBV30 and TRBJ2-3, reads SQTIHQWPATLVQPVGSPLSLECTVEGTSNPNLYWYRQAAGRGLQLLFYSVGIGQISSEVPQNLSASRPQDRQFILSSKKLLLSDSGFYLCAWSTRGADTQYFGPGTRLTVL.

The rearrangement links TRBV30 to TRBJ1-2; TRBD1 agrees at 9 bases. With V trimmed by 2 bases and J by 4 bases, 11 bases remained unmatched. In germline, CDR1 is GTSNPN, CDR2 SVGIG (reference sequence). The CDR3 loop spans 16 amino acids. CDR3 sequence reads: CAWSPPGTGYSYGYTF. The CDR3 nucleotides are TGTGCCTGGAGTCCCCCCGGGACAGGGTATAGCTATGGCTACACCTTC.

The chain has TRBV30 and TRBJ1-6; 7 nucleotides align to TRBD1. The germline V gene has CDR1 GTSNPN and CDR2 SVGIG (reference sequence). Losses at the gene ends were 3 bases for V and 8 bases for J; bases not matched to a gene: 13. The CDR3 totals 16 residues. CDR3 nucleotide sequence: TGTGCCTGGAGAAGATTTTTGGGACAGCTCTATTCACCCCTCCACTTT. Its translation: CAWRRFLGQLYSPLHF.

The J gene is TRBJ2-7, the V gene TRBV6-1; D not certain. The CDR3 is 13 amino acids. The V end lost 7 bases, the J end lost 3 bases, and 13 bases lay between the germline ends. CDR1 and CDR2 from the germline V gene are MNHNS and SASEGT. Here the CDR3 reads CASNPGLYYEQYF. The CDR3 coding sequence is TGTGCCAGCAACCCGGGTTTGTACTACGAGCAGTACTTC.

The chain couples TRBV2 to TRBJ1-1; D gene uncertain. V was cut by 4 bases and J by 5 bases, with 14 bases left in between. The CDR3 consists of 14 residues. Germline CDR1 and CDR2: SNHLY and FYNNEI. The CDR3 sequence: CASSAEGGRTEAFF. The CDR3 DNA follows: TGTGCCAGCAGTGCCGAGGGAGGGAGGACTGAAGCTTTCTTT.

CDR3 sequence (DNA): TGTGCCAGCAGGTCAGGTGCAGGGCCCCAGCATTTT. This codes for CASRSGAGPQHF. The chain has TRBV6-5 and TRBJ1-5; D call uncertain. With 6 bases removed from V and 9 bases from J, the gap between germline ends came to 12 bases. The CDR3 is 12 amino acids. Germline V gives CDR1 MNHEY, CDR2 SVGAGI.

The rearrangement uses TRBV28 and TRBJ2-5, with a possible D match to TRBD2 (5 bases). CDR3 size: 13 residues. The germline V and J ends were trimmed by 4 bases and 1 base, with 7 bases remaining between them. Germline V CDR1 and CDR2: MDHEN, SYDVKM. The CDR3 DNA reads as TGTGCCAGCAGTTGGACTGTCCAAGAGACCCAGTACTTC. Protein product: CASSWTVQETQYF.

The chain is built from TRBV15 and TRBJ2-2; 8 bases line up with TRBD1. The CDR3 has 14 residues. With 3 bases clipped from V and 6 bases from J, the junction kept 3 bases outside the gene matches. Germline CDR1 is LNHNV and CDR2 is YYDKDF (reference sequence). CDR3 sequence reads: CATSRDRVPGELFF. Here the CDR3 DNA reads TGTGCCACCAGCAGGGACAGGGTCCCCGGGGAGCTGTTTTTT.